This T cell receptor beta chain came from a study of T cell repertoires in cytomegalovirus infection. Details on this clonotype: Its antigen is not identified.

Using its own MiXCR run on the reads, TCRdb lists one record per CDR3 protein. This sample has about a million distinct CDR3 sequences, with roughly 31% found just once. The germline gives CDR1 SEHNR, CDR2 FQNEAQ (reference sequence). The CDR3 covers 12 residues. V lost 3 bases to trimming and J lost 9 bases, with 10 bases between them. V usage is TRBV7-9 and J usage is TRBJ2-3, with D possibly matching TRBD1 (6 bases). This sample comprised cultured CD8+ T cells from PBMCs, obtained from culture after CMV antigen stimulation. The source of this sequence is a human donor in good health (CMV status not recorded). Some clones in this sample may be carry-over from other donors' samples. The CDR3 DNA follows: TGTGCCAGCAGCTTGGGGGCCGCCACGCAGTATTTT. Amino acids: CASSLGAATQYF.